One sample yielded the 13 T cell receptor beta chains listed below, sequenced in a study of post-analysis software for immune sequencing data. Study outcomes and limitations: The study found TRBV5-6, TRBV5-1 and TRBV20-1 among a few TRBV segments more frequent in patients than controls.

Their antigen targets remain unknown. The TCR beta cDNA libraries contained unique molecular identifiers. TCRdb re-derived calls from the PCR reads in MiXCR, one entry per CDR3 protein. The data contain 350,000 to 450,000 distinct CDR3 sequences, 35% to 45% of them singletons. What was sequenced was blood. All receptors derive from a girl aged 2 to 10 with multiple sclerosis.

This clonotype was detected a few times. This chain joins TRBV29-1 and TRBJ1-2; TRBD1 agrees at 10 bases. This CDR3 is built from 13 residues. The V gene end was trimmed by 4 bases and the J gene end by 3 bases; junction bases not matched to a gene: 2. Germline V gene lookup returns CDR1 SQVTM and CDR2 ANQGSEA. The CDR3 loop is CSVGGTGDYGYTF. CDR3 DNA sequence: TGCAGCGTTGGGGGGACAGGGGACTATGGCTACACCTTC.

For this clonotype: One end of the junction fails to match germline, which may point to a read error. This chain uses TRBV20-1 with TRBJ2-5; 7 bases line up with TRBD2. The tail of the sequence fits TRBJ2-7 better, so the J call may be wrong. The CDR3 covers 12 residues. Germline V lookup: CDR1 DFQATT, CDR2 SNEGSKA (reference sequence). The CDR3 spells CGARPTSSEQYF. The CDR3 DNA reads as TGCGGTGCTAGACCGACTAGCAGCGAGCAGTACTTC.

This chain uses TRBV18 with TRBJ2-7, with 11 bases identical to TRBD1. The DNA matches TRBJ2-5 better at its end, which makes the J call doubtful. The CDR3 spans 15 residues. The V gene's germline CDR1 is KGHSH and CDR2 LQKENI. The CDR3 protein is CASSRAGQGGETQYF. The CDR3 bases are TGTGCCAGCTCACGAGCGGGACAGGGGGGAGAGACCCAGTACTTC.

The chain joins TRBV24-1 to TRBJ1-5, with TRBD1 as a possible D gene (6 bases). Trimming took 4 bases from V and 6 from J, leaving 12 bases between them. This CDR3 is built from 14 residues. Germline V CDR1 and CDR2: KGHDR, SFDVKD. The CDR3 coding sequence is TGTGCCACCAGTGAGAGAGGGGGTGGTCAGCCCCAGCATTTT. Its translation is CATSERGGGQPQHF.

The J gene is TRBJ2-1, the V gene TRBV18; 14 positions match TRBD2. The V gene's germline CDR1 is KGHSH and CDR2 LQKENI. This CDR3 has 18 amino acids. With 1 base clipped from V and 0 bases from J, the junction kept 2 bases outside the gene matches. CDR3: CASSPLGLAGGSYNEQFF. CDR3 nucleotides: TGTGCCAGCTCACCACTAGGACTAGCGGGGGGCTCCTACAATGAGCAGTTCTTC.

This clonotype occurred a few times. The rearrangement uses TRBV6-4 and TRBJ2-1; D is ambiguous. With 7 bases removed from V and 0 bases from J, the gap between germline ends came to 13 bases. The CDR3 is 15 amino acids. Germline V gene lookup returns CDR1 MRHNA and CDR2 SNTAGT. This chain's CDR3 is CASIFKPDSYNEQFF. CDR3 nucleotides: TGTGCCAGCATCTTTAAGCCCGACTCCTACAATGAGCAGTTCTTC.

Only a few counts were recorded for this clonotype. This sequence joins TRBV24-1 and TRBJ2-1; 9 bases align to TRBD2. J gave up 3 bases and V 8 bases, and 10 bases lay outside the gene matches. This CDR3 is built from 16 residues. The germline V gene encodes CDR1 KGHDR and CDR2 SFDVKD. CDR3 amino acids: CATNSLGLADYNEQFF. CDR3 nucleotide sequence: TGTGCCACCAATTCACTGGGACTAGCAGACTACAATGAGCAGTTCTTC.

This chain uses TRBV9 with TRBJ1-1, with TRBD1 as a possible D gene (5 bases). This CDR3 spans 16 amino acids. Germline V gene data show CDR1 as SGDLS and CDR2 as YYNGEE. Deletions cut 4 bases from V and 8 bases from J, with 24 bases between. Here the CDR3 reads CASSPSGGPSKAEAFF. As DNA, the CDR3 is TGTGCCAGCAGCCCAAGTGGGGGACCCTCGAAGGCGGAAGCTTTCTTT.

The chain combines TRBV7-9 with TRBJ2-7, with D unresolved. V was clipped by 3 bases and J by 5 bases, with 11 bases between them. Germline CDR1 is SEHNR and CDR2 is FQNEAQ (reference sequence). The CDR3 has 13 residues. This CDR3 is CASSLGRYDEQYF. As DNA, the CDR3 is TGTGCCAGCAGCTTGGGCAGGTATGACGAGCAGTACTTC. The full variable domain, with the rest looked up from reference TRBV7-9 and TRBJ2-7, is DTGVSQNPRHKITKRGQNVTFRCDPISEHNRLYWYRQTLGQGPEFLTYFQNEAQLEKSRLLSDRFSAERPKGSFSTLEIQRTEQGDSAMYLCASSLGRYDEQYFGPGTRLTVT.

This clonotype was counted a few times. The rearrangement joins TRBV12-3 or TRBV12-4 to TRBJ2-7, with D possibly TRBD2 on 6 matching bases. V shed 4 bases and J shed 5 bases, with 9 bases lying between them. CDR3 length equals 12 residues. CDR3 bases: TGTGCCAGCAGTTCTCCGGGGGACGAGCAGTACTTC. Its translation is CASSSPGDEQYF.

This CDR3 reads CAISPRTGLMNTEAFF. The CDR3 DNA sequence: TGTGCCATCAGTCCTAGGACAGGGCTTATGAACACTGAAGCTTTCTTT. V and J are TRBV10-3 and TRBJ1-1; 8 nucleotides align to TRBD1. The CDR3 sequence is 16 residues long. The ends lost 5 bases at V and 0 bases at J; junction bases unmatched: 8. Looked up from germline, CDR1 is ENHRY and CDR2 is SYGVKD.

The rearrangement joins TRBV2 to TRBJ2-1, with D possibly being TRBD2 (5 bases). CDR1 is SNHLY and CDR2 is FYNNEI in the germline V gene. Trimming pared 3 bases from V and 8 bases from J, leaving 14 bases between. The CDR3 is 14 amino acids. CDR3 amino acids: CASSDRYGSDEQFF. DNA of the CDR3: TGTGCCAGCAGTGATCGTTATGGGAGTGATGAGCAGTTCTTC.

J is TRBJ2-4 and V is TRBV12-3 or TRBV12-4; D is ambiguous. The better agreement between TRBJ2-7 and the DNA end casts doubt on the J call. This CDR3 spans 14 amino acids. CDR3 coding DNA: TGTGCCAGCAGTTGCGGTAAATTACCCTACGAGCAGTACTTC. It specifies CASSCGKLPYEQYF.